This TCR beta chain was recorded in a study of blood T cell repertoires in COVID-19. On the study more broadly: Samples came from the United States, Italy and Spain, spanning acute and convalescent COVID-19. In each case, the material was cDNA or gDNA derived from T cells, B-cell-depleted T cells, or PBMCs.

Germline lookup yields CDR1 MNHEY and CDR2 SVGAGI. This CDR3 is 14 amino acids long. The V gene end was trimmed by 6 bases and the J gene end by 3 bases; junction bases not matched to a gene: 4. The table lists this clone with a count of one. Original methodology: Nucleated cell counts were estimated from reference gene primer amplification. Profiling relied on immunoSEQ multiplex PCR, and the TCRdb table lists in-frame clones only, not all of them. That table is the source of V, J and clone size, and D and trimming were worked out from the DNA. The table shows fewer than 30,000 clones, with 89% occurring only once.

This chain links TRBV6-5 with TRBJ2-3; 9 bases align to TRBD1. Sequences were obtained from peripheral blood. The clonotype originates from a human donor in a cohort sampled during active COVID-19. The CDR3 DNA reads TGTGCCAGCAGCCGACAGGGGGATACAGATACGCAGTATTTT. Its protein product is CASSRQGDTDTQYF.